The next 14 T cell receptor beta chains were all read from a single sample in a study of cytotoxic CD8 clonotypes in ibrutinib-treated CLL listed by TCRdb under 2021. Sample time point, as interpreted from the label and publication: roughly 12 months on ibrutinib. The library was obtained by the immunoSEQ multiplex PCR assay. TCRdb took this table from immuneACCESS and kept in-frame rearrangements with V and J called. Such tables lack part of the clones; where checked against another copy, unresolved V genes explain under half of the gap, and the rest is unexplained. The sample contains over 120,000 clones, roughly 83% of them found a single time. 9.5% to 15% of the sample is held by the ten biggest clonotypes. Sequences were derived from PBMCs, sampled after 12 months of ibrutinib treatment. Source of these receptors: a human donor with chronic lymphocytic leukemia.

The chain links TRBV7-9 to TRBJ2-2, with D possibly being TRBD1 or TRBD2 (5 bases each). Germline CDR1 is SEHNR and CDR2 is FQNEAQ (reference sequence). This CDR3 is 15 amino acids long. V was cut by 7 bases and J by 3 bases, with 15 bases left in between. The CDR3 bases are TGTGCCAGCACCACCCGGGGCCGTGACACCGGGGAGCTGTTTTTT. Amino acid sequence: CASTTRGRDTGELFF.

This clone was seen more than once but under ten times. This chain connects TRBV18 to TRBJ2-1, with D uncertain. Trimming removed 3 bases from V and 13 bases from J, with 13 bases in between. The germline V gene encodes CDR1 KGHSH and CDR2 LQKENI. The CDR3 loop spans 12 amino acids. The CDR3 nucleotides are TGTGCCAGCTCACCCCCCACGGGCCGTCAGTTCTTC. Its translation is CASSPPTGRQFF.

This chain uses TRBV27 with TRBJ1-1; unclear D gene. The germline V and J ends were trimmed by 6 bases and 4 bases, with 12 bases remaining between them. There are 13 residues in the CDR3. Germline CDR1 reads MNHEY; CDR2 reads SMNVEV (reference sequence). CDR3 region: CASSRGRTTEAFF. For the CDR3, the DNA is TGTGCCAGCAGCCGCGGTAGAACCACTGAAGCTTTCTTT.

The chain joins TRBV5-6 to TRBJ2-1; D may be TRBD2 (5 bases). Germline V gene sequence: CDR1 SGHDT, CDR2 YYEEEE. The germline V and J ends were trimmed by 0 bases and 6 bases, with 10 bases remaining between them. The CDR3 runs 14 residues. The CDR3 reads CASSLGGFGNEQFF. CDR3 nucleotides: TGTGCCAGCAGCTTGGGAGGGTTTGGCAATGAGCAGTTCTTC.

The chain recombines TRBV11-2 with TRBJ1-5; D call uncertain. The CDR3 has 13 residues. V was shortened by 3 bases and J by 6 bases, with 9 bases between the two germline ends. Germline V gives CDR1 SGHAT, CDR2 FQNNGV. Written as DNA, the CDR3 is TGTGCCAGCAGCTTTTCGGGTTCTCAGCCCCAGCATTTT. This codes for CASSFSGSQPQHF.

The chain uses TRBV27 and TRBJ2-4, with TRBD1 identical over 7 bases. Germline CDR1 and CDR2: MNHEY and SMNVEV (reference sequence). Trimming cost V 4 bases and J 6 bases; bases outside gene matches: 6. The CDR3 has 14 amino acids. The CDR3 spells CASSSSGQINIQYF. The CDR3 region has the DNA TGTGCCAGCAGTTCCTCGGGACAGATAAACATTCAGTACTTC.

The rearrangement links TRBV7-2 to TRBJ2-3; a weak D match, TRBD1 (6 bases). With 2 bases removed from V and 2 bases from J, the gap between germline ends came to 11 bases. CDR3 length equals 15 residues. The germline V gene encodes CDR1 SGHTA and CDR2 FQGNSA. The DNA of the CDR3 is TGTGCCAGCAGCTTACAGACAGGACCCACAGATACGCAGTATTTT. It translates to CASSLQTGPTDTQYF.

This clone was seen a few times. The CDR3 DNA reads as TGTGCCAGCAGTTACTCGAGTAGTGATACGCAGTATTTT. Translation: CASSYSSSDTQYF. The chain joins TRBV6-5 to TRBJ2-3; the D is unclear. The CDR3 length is 13 residues. Trimming stripped 0 bases from V and 6 bases from J, with 7 bases between. The germline V gene has CDR1 MNHEY and CDR2 SVGAGI.

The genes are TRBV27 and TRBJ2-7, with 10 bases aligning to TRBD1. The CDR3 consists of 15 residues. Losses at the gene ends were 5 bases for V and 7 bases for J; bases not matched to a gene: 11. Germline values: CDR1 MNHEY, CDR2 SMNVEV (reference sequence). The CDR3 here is CASSRGDRGLLEQYF. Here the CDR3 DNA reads TGTGCCAGCAGTCGAGGGGACAGGGGACTCCTGGAGCAGTACTTC.

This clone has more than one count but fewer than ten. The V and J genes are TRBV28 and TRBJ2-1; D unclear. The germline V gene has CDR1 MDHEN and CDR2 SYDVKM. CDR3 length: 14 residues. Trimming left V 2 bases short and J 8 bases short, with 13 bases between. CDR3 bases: TGTGCCAGCAGTTTACTGGGTGGTCGGGATGAGCAGTTCTTC. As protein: CASSLLGGRDEQFF.

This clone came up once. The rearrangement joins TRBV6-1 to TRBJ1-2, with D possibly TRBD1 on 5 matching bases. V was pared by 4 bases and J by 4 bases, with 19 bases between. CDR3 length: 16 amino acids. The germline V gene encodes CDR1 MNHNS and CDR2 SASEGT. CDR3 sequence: CASSAPRTIPTYGYTF. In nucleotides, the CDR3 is TGTGCCAGCAGTGCACCCCGGACAATCCCAACCTATGGCTACACCTTC.

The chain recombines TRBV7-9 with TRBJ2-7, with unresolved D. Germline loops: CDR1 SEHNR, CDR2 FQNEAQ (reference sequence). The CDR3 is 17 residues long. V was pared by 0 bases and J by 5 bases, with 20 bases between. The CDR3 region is CASSLAVSWNVGDEQYF. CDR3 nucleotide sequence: TGTGCCAGCAGCTTAGCTGTATCGTGGAATGTAGGTGACGAGCAGTACTTC.

CDR3 region: CASSFQGTTSVQYF. The DNA of the CDR3 is TGCGCCAGCAGCTTCCAGGGTACAACTAGTGTCCAGTACTTC. The chain couples TRBV5-1 to TRBJ2-5, with D tentatively TRBD1 or TRBD2 (5 bases each). The CDR3 totals 14 residues. Germline V gives CDR1 SGHRS, CDR2 YFSETQ. Trimming pared 2 bases from V and 10 bases from J, leaving 18 bases between.

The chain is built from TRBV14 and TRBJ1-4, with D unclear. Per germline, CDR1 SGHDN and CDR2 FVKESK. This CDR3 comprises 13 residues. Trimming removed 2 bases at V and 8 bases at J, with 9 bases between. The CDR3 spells CASSQFSAEKLFF. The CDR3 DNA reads TGTGCCAGCAGCCAATTCAGTGCCGAAAAACTGTTTTTT.